These 9 T cell receptor beta chains originate from one sample sequenced in a study of T cells in women clearing cervical HPV infection. Generated by immunoSEQ multiplex PCR, the TCRdb table keeps only in-frame clones and is missing some. Its table lists under 45,000 clones. Sequenced sample: blood buffy coat. These receptors were obtained from a woman aged 18 to 75 with a cervical HPV16 infection that either progressed to CIN3+ or cleared (not recorded which).

Concerning this clone: The read ends 3 residues early relative to the CDR3; the germline J gene fills the gap. The chain carries TRBV5-1 and TRBJ1-2, with TRBD1 matching over 8 bases. After removal of 0 bases from V and 3 bases from J, the junction contained 4 bases not matched to a gene. The CDR3 is 15 residues long. Germline V gene sequence: CDR1 SGHRS, CDR2 YFSETQ. This CDR3 is CASSLGTGQDYGYTF. Incomplete CDR3 DNA: TGCGCCAGCAGCTTGGGGACAGGGCAAGACTATGGC.

Notes on this clone: The sequence runs out 3 residues before the end of the CDR3; the remainder is reconstructed from the germline J gene. This chain uses TRBV30 with TRBJ2-2, with TRBD2 matching over 11 bases. This CDR3 has 16 amino acids. V lost 1 base to trimming and J lost 6 bases; unmatched junction nucleotides: 7. Germline loops: CDR1 GTSNPN, CDR2 SVGIG (reference sequence). The sequenced CDR3 bases are TGTGCCTGGAGTGGGGTTAGCGGGAGGGCCGCCGGGGAG. Its protein product is CAWSGVSGRAAGE. The complete CDR3 protein is CAWSGVSGRAAGELFF. The full variable domain, its missing parts supplied by reference TRBV30 and TRBJ2-2, is SQTIHQWPATLVQPVGSPLSLECTVEGTSNPNLYWYRQAAGRGLQLLFYSVGIGQISSEVPQNLSASRPQDRQFILSSKKLLLSDSGFYLCAWSGVSGRAAGELFFGEGSRLTVL.

This chain's CDR3 is CSPKGASGRGETQYF. The part of the CDR3 DNA that was read is TGCAGTCCTAAAGGGGCTAGCGGGCGGGGAGAGACG. This chain joins TRBV20-1 and TRBJ2-3, with 8 bases that match TRBD2. The read ends 3 residues shy of where the CDR3 ends; the end is completed using the germline J gene. The CDR3 runs to 15 residues. The germline V gene encodes CDR1 DFQATT and CDR2 SNEGSKA (reference sequence).

Remarks on this clone: The read gets to within 3 residues of the CDR3 end, and the germline J gene fills in the rest. Other nucleotide sequences in the sample specify the same CDR3. The chain links TRBV18 to TRBJ1-2; a possible D gene is TRBD1 (6 bases). The CDR3 loop spans 15 amino acids. The V and J ends lost 6 bases and 4 bases respectively, with 18 bases between them. Germline V lookup: CDR1 KGHSH, CDR2 LQKENI. CDR3 bases read: TGTGCCAGCTCCCCAGGGGCCTCTGACCTCTATGGC. Amino acid sequence: CASSPGASDLYG. Given in full, the CDR3 is CASSPGASDLYGYTF.

As for this clone: Read coverage stops 3 residues before the CDR3 terminus; the germline J gene supplies the remainder. The V gene is TRBV5-1, the J gene TRBJ1-3; D call uncertain. V was trimmed by 4 bases and J by 4 bases, leaving 9 bases between them. The CDR3 length is 13 residues. Germline-derived CDR1 and CDR2 are SGHRS and YFSETQ. The covered CDR3 bases are TGCGCCAGCAGCCATACACAGGGAAACACC. This codes for CASSHTQGNT. The CDR3 in its entirety is CASSHTQGNTIYF.

Points on this clone: The CDR3 is cut off 3 residues early in the read; its end comes from the germline J gene. The genes are TRBV6-1 and TRBJ2-5, with 8 bases that match TRBD2. Per germline, CDR1 MNHNS and CDR2 SASEGT. CDR3 size: 17 residues. The V segment lost 1 base and the J segment 1 base; nucleotides outside the gene matches: 8. The CDR3 is CASSEGSGSGAQETQYF. The sequenced part of the CDR3 DNA is TGTGCCAGCAGTGAAGGGAGTGGTAGCGGGGCCCAAGAGACC.

A note on this clone: The read gets to within 3 residues of the CDR3 end, and the germline J gene fills in the rest. The chain combines TRBV6-2 or TRBV6-3 with TRBJ1-4; D is possibly TRBD1 (5 bases). The CDR3 is 14 residues long. Germline V gives CDR1 MNHEY, CDR2 SVGEGT. The sequenced CDR3 bases are TGTGCCAGCAGTTACAACTCTGGGGCCAACGTA. Translated, it gives CASSYNSGANV. The entire CDR3 protein reads CASSYNSGANVLFF.

Partial CDR3 DNA: TGTGCCAGCAGCTCACCAGGGTATGGCACAGATACG. Translation: CASSSPGYGTDT. In full, the CDR3 reads CASSSPGYGTDTQYF. The chain employs TRBV7-9 and TRBJ2-3; tentative D call: TRBD1 (5 bases). The CDR3 goes on 3 residues after the read ends, and that part is filled in from the germline J gene. Per germline, CDR1 SEHNR and CDR2 FQNEAQ (reference sequence). Trimming pared 4 bases from V and 1 base from J, leaving 12 bases between. The CDR3 loop spans 15 amino acids. The variable domain in full, completed from reference TRBV7-9 and TRBJ2-3, reads DTGVSQNPRHKITKRGQNVTFRCDPISEHNRLYWYRQTLGQGPEFLTYFQNEAQLEKSRLLSDRFSAERPKGSFSTLEIQRTEQGDSAMYLCASSSPGYGTDTQYFGPGTRLTVL.

Comments on this clone: The read falls 3 residues short of the CDR3 end, and the missing part is taken from the germline J gene. The genes are TRBV11-2 and TRBJ2-7; 9 nucleotides line up with TRBD1. Trimming at V came to 10 bases and at J to 3 bases, leaving 7 bases not matched to a gene. Germline V gene sequence: CDR1 SGHAT, CDR2 FQNNGV. The CDR3 is made up of 13 amino acids. CDR3 in amino acids: CATSGQGIYEQYF. The part of the CDR3 DNA that was read is TGTGCCACCTCGGGACAGGGTATCTACGAG.